This TCR beta chain came from a study of cytomegalovirus exposure and HLA in healthy donors. Study background: Most donors, roughly 77% of 398 genotyped, fell in the Caucasian-associated ancestry cluster.

Germline trimming cut 7 bases from V and 4 bases from J; bases unmatched to any gene: 11. Germline CDR1 and CDR2: SGHNT and YYREEE (reference sequence). CDR3 size: 16 residues. Primers: 60 Vbeta forward and 13 Jbeta reverse. Clones were sequenced by immunoSEQ multiplex PCR, and TCRdb holds only the in-frame ones, with some missing. The table includes 100,000 to 150,000 clones, 83% detected once. General study points: Altogether, some 170 TCR beta chains were recorded as cytomegalovirus-associated. There was a cluster of highly shared sequence variants that was likely a sequencing artifact.

For this clone: Its antigen is unidentified.

The chain is built from TRBV5-4 and TRBJ2-5, with 12 bases that match TRBD2. The specimen sequenced was PBMCs. This clonotype was sampled from a woman between 35 and 50 years old in good health and CMV-seropositive. The CDR3 DNA is TGTGCCAGCGGATCAAGACTAGCGGGAGACCTAGAGACCCAGTACTTC. It yields the protein CASGSRLAGDLETQYF.